This T cell receptor (beta chain) is drawn from a study of blood T cell repertoires in COVID-19. Assay used: immunoSEQ multiplex PCR; TCRdb lists only in-frame clones, some missing. Of roughly 64,000 clones in the sample, under 80% were seen once. In its sample, this clone was seen many times. The CDR3 is made up of 14 amino acids. V dropped 4 bases and J dropped 8 bases, with 15 bases sitting between them. CDR1 and CDR2 from the germline V gene are SGDLS and YYNGEE. Self-reported history from a screening survey and questionnaire set each donor's cohort. In the 2 weeks before study entry, exposed participants met a COVID-19 case, which was PCR-confirmed or clinician-diagnosed.

This receptor was taken from a woman aged 55-75 years who had been exposed to COVID-19. The sequenced sample was PBMCs or T cells enriched from blood (not recorded which). The chain has TRBV9 and TRBJ2-2; tentative D call: TRBD1 (7 bases). CDR3 nucleotides: TGTGCCAGCAGCCGACAGGGAGGAGGAGGGGAGCTGTTTTTT. It specifies CASSRQGGGGELFF.